Given below is one T cell receptor beta chain in context. Its specificity is not known. The data stem from a study of T cell responses to AZD1222 COVID-19 vaccine. The V segment lost 5 bases and the J segment 6 bases; nucleotides outside the gene matches: 16. The germline V gene encodes CDR1 SEHNR and CDR2 FQNEAQ (reference sequence). The CDR3 is 17 residues long. Study results and limitations: Repertoire collection took place solely once the T cell response had peaked. Variant regions that are unmutated are reportedly the target of nearly half of spike-specific TCRs.

TCRdb's table, derived via immunoSEQ multiplex PCR, lists solely in-frame clones and lacks some. The repertoire holds about 98,000 clones, 80% to 90% seen once, with under 13% in the top ten. Sequencing used peripheral blood, obtained on day 0 of MenACWY control vaccination. This TCR was sampled from an adult in good health. The V gene is TRBV7-9, the J gene TRBJ1-1; 9 bases are shared with TRBD1. The CDR3 loop reads CASSRSWTGVAVAEAFF. CDR3 coding DNA: TGTGCCAGCAGCCGATCCTGGACAGGGGTAGCGGTCGCTGAAGCTTTCTTT.